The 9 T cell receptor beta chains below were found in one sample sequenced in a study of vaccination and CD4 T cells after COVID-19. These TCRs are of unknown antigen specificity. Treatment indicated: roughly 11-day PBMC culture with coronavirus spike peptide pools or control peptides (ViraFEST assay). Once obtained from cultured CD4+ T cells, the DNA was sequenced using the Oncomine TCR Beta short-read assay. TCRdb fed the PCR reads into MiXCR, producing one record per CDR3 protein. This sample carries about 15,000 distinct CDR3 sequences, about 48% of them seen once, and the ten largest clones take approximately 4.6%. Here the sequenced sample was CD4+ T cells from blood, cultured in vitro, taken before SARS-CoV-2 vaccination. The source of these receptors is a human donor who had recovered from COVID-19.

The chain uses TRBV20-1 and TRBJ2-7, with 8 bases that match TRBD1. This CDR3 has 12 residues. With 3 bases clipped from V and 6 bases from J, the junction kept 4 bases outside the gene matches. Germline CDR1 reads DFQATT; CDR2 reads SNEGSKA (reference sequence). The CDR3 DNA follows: TGCAGTGCTAGGAGGACAGGGAGCGAGCAGTACTTC. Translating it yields CSARRTGSEQYF.

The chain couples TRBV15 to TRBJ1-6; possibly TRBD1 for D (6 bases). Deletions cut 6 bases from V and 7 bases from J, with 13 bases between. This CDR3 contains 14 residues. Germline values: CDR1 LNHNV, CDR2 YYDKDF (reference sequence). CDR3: CATRATGLNSPLHF. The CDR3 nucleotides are TGTGCCACCAGGGCCACAGGGTTGAATTCACCCCTCCACTTT.

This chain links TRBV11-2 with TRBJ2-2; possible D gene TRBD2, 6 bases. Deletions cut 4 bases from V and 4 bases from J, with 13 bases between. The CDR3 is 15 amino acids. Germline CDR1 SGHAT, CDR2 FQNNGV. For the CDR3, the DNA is TGTGCCAGCAGCTATTACGGGGGACCCACCGGGGAGCTGTTTTTT. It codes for CASSYYGGPTGELFF.

The CDR3 is CASSRGETNTEAFF. CDR3 DNA: TGCGCCAGCAGCCGAGGGGAGACGAACACTGAAGCTTTCTTT. The chain carries TRBV4-1 and TRBJ1-1, with a possible D match to TRBD1 (5 bases). The CDR3 loop spans 14 amino acids. V shed 4 bases and J shed 1 base, with 10 bases lying between them. The germline V gene has CDR1 MGHRA and CDR2 YSYEKL.

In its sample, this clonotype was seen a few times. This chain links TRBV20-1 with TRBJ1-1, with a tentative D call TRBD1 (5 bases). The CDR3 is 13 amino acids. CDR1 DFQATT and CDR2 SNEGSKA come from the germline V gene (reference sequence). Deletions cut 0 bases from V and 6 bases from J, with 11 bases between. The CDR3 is CSAREAGSSEAFF. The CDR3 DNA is TGCAGTGCTAGAGAGGCAGGGTCCTCTGAAGCTTTCTTT.

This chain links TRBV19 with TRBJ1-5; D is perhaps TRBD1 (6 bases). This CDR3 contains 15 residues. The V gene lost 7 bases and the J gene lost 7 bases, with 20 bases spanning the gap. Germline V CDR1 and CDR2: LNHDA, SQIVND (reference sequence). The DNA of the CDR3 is TGTGCCAGTACCGAGGGGGGGCTTCTGAGGCAGCCCCAGCATTTT. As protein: CASTEGGLLRQPQHF.

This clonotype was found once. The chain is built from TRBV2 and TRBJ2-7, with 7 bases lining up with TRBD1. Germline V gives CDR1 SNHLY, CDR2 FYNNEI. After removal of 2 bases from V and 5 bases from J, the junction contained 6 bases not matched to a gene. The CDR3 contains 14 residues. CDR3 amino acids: CASSERQGGHEQYF. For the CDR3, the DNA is TGTGCCAGCAGTGAACGACAGGGTGGCCACGAGCAGTACTTC.

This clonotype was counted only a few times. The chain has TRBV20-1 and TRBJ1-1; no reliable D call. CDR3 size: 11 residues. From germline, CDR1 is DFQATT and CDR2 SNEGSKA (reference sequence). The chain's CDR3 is CRALQNTEAFF. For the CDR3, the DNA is TGCAGGGCCCTACAGAACACTGAAGCTTTCTTT.

This CDR3 is CASSLRFYEQYF. Written as DNA, the CDR3 is TGTGCCAGCAGCCTAAGATTCTACGAGCAGTACTTC. The V and J genes are TRBV11-3 and TRBJ2-7; D is uncertain. The V gene's germline CDR1 is SGHNT and CDR2 YENEEA. V was shortened by 5 bases and J by 3 bases, with 8 bases between the two germline ends. This CDR3 contains 12 residues.